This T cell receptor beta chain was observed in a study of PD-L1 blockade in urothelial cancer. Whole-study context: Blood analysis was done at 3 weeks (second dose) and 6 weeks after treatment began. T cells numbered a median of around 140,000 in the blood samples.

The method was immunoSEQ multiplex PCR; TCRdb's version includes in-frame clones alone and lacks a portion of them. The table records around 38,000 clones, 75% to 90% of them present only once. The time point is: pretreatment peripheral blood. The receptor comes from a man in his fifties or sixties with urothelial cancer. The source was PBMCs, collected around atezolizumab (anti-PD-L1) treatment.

CDR3 nucleotide sequence: TGTGCCAGCAGCTCGGGGGGGACTAGCGGCAAACGGGGGGAGCTGTTTTTT. Translated: CASSSGGTSGKRGELFF. V and J are TRBV7-6 and TRBJ2-2, with TRBD2 matching 11 bases. J lost 8 bases, V lost 4 bases, and 12 bases had no gene match. Germline lookup yields CDR1 SGHVS and CDR2 FNYEAQ. The CDR3 covers 17 residues.